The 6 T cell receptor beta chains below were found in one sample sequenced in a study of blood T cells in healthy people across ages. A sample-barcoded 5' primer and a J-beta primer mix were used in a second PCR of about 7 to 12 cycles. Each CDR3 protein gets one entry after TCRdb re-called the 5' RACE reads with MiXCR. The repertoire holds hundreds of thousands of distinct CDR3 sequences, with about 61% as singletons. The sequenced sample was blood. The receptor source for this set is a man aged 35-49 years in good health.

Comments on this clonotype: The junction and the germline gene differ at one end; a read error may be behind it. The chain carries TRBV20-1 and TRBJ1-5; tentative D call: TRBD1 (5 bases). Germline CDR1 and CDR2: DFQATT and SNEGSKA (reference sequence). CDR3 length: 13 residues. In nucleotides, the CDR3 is TGCAGTGCCGAAGGACCCCCGGGGGGGACCCAGTACTTT. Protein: CSAEGPPGGTQYF.

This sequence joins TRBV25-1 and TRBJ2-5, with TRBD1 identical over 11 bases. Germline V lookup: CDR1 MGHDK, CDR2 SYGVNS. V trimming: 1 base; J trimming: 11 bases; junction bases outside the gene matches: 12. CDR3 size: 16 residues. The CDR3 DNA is TGTGCCAGCAGTGAATGGTCCGGACAGGGGGCGCGAGAGCAGTACTTC. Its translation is CASSEWSGQGAREQYF.

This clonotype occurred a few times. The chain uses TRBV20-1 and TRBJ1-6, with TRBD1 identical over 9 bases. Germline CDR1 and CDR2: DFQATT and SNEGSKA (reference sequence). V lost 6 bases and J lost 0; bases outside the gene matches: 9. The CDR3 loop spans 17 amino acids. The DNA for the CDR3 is TGCAGTGCCAAATGGACAGGGGAGTTCTCCTATAATTCACCCCTCCACTTT. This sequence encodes CSAKWTGEFSYNSPLHF.

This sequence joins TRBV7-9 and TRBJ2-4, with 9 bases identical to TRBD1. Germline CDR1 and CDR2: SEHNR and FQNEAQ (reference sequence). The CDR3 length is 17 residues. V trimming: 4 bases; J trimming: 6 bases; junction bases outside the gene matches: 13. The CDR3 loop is CASSSDRGVAFGNIQYF. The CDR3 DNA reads TGTGCCAGCAGCTCAGACAGGGGGGTCGCTTTCGGAAACATTCAGTACTTC.

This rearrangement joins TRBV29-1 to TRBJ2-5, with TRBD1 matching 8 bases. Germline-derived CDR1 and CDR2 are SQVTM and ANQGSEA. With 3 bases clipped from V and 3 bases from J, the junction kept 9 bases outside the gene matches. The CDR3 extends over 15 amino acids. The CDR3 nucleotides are TGCAGCGTTGAGTCCTCGGGACAGGTGGAAGAGACCCAGTACTTC. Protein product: CSVESSGQVEETQYF. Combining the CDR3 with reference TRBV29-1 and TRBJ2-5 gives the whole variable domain SAVISQKPSRDICQRGTSLTIQCQVDSQVTMMFWYRQQPGQSLTLIATANQGSEATYESGFVIDKFPISRPNLTFSTLTVSNMSPEDSSIYLCSVESSGQVEETQYFGPGTRLLVL.

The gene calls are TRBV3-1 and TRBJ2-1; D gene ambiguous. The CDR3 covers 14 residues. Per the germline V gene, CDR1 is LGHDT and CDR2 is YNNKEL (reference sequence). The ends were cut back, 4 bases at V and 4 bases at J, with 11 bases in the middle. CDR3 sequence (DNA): TGTGCCAGCAGCCCTGCATTGGGGTACAATGAGCAGTTCTTC. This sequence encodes CASSPALGYNEQFF.